The 8 T cell receptor beta chains listed next were all sequenced from one sample in a study of T cells in women clearing cervical HPV infection. The data were produced by immunoSEQ multiplex PCR, yet TCRdb's version contains in-frame clones alone and is incomplete. The sample includes approximately 39,000 clones. Sequencing was done on a sample of blood buffy coat. The receptor set was obtained from a woman between 18 and 75 years old with a cervical HPV16 infection that either progressed to CIN3+ or cleared (not recorded which).

Regarding this clone: The CDR3 end lies 3 residues beyond the end of the read and is filled in from the germline J gene. The chain carries TRBV19 and TRBJ1-4; D perhaps matches TRBD1 (5 bases). CDR3 size: 13 residues. Germline values: CDR1 LNHDA, CDR2 SQIVND (reference sequence). The covered CDR3 bases are TGTGCCAGTAGTAGTACTGGGGCCAACGTA. It encodes CASSSTGANV. The CDR3 in full is CASSSTGANVLFF.

Details on this clone: The observed sequence ends 3 residues before the CDR3 terminus, with the missing tail filled in from the germline J gene. The V gene is TRBV18, the J gene TRBJ2-7; 9 bases are shared with TRBD1. The J segment lost 1 base and the V segment lost 2 bases, leaving 6 bases of the junction unmatched. From germline, CDR1 is KGHSH and CDR2 LQKENI. The CDR3 loop spans 16 amino acids. The chain's CDR3 is CASSPGQGRTSYEQYF. The CDR3 DNA, read in part, is TGTGCCAGCTCACCAGGACAGGGGAGAACGTCCTACGAG.

Note on this clone: The CDR3 end lies 3 residues beyond the end of the read and is filled in from the germline J gene. The chain links TRBV2 to TRBJ1-2, with 9 bases aligning to TRBD1. Germline V CDR1 and CDR2: SNHLY, FYNNEI. The CDR3 is 14 amino acids. The sequenced CDR3 bases are TGTGCCAGCAGTCCCGGGACAGGGTGGAATGAC. It specifies CASSPGTGWND. The CDR3 as a whole reads CASSPGTGWNDYTF.

Its frequency marks this clone as medium-sized. The CDR3 is cut off 3 residues early in the read; its end comes from the germline J gene. This chain joins TRBV10-3 and TRBJ2-2; weak D call: TRBD1 (5 bases). The CDR3 loop spans 14 amino acids. The germline V gene encodes CDR1 ENHRY and CDR2 SYGVKD. V gave up 3 bases and J gave up 6 bases, with 11 bases separating them. CDR3 sequence reads: CAISDQGRAGELFF. The covered CDR3 bases are TGTGCCATCAGTGACCAGGGAAGGGCCGGGGAG.

Regarding this clone: The read ends 3 residues early relative to the CDR3; the germline J gene fills the gap. The chain joins TRBV5-1 to TRBJ2-2; a possible D gene is TRBD1 (6 bases). The CDR3 has 14 amino acids. In germline, CDR1 is SGHRS, CDR2 YFSETQ. The sequenced part of the CDR3 DNA is TGCGCCAGCAGCCCGGACAGATTTAATGAAAAG. Translated, it gives CASSPDRFNEK. The whole CDR3 protein reads CASSPDRFNEKLFF.

With regard to this clone: The CDR3 end is not reached by the read, which stops 3 residues before it; the germline J gene fills it in. The V gene is TRBV7-2, the J gene TRBJ2-5; TRBD2 is a possible D gene (7 bases). Germline CDR1 reads SGHTA; CDR2 reads FQGNSA. V was trimmed by 3 bases and J by 4 bases, leaving 12 bases between them. This CDR3 is 14 amino acids long. The CDR3 region is CASSLGGGPETQYF. The sequenced CDR3 bases are TGTGCCAGCAGCTTGGGGGGGGGCCCAGAGACC.

Turning to this clone: Read sequence stops 3 residues before the CDR3 end, and the germline J gene provides the missing end. The rearrangement joins TRBV16 to TRBJ1-5; weak D call: TRBD1 (6 bases). Germline V lookup: CDR1 KGHSY, CDR2 FQNENV. This CDR3 comprises 15 residues. V was cut by 0 bases and J by 6 bases, with 12 bases left in between. CDR3 loop: CASSQSGGDAQPQHF. The covered CDR3 bases are TGTGCCAGCAGCCAATCAGGGGGGGACGCTCAGCCC.

In the case of this clone: The read comes to an end 3 residues before the CDR3 does, leaving the germline J gene to fill in the end. The chain carries TRBV6-1 and TRBJ2-1; no clear D gene. CDR3 size: 14 residues. Germline CDR1 is MNHNS and CDR2 is SASEGT. Trimming left V 3 bases short and J 6 bases short, with 12 bases between. The CDR3 loop reads CASSEISWVNEQFF. The part of the CDR3 DNA that was read is TGTGCCAGCAGTGAGATTAGCTGGGTCAATGAG.